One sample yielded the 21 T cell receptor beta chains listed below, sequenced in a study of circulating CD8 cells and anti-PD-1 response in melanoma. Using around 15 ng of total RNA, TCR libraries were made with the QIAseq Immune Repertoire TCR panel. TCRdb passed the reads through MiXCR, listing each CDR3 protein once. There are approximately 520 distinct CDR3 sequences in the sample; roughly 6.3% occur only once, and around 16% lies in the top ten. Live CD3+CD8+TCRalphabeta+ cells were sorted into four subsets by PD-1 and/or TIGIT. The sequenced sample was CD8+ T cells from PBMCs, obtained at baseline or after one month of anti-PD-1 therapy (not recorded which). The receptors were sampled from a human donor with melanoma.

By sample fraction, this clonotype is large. CDR3 sequence (DNA): TGCAGCGTTGAAGTAAACAGGGGCCTCCAAGAGACCCAGTACTTC. This sequence encodes CSVEVNRGLQETQYF. The chain combines TRBV29-1 with TRBJ2-5; TRBD1 aligns across 7 bases. The CDR3 totals 15 residues. CDR1 is SQVTM, CDR2 ANQGSEA, per germline. V dropped 1 base and J dropped 1; count of bases not matched to a gene: 6.

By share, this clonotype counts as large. The CDR3 nucleotides read TGTGCCAGCAGTACTTGGACGGAGTCCCTTCCAGATACGCAGTATTTT. Its protein product is CASSTWTESLPDTQYF. The chain employs TRBV12-3 or TRBV12-4 and TRBJ2-3; D remains ambiguous. There are 16 residues in the CDR3. The germline V and J ends were trimmed by 5 bases and 4 bases, with 19 bases remaining between them.

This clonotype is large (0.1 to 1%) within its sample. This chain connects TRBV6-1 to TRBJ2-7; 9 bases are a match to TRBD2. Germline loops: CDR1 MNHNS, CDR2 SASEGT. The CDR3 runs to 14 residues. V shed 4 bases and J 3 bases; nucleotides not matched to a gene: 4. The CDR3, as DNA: TGTGCCAGCAGTGCGTTAGCGGGGGACTACGAGCAGTACTTC. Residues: CASSALAGDYEQYF.

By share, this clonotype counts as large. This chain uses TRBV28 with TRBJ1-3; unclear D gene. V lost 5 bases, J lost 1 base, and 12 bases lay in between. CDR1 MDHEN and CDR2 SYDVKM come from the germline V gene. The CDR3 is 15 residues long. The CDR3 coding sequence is TGTGCCAGCAGTAGAAACCAATTATCTGGAAACACCATATATTTT. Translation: CASSRNQLSGNTIYF.

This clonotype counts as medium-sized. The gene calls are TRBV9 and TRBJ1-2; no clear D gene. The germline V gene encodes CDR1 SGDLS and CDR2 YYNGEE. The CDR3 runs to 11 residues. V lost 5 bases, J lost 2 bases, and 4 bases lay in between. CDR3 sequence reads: CASRQNYGYTF. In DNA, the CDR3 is TGTGCCAGCAGACAGAACTATGGCTACACCTTC.

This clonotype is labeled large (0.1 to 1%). CDR3: CASSQDRASEETQYF. The CDR3 DNA is TGCGCCAGCAGCCAAGATAGGGCTAGCGAGGAGACCCAGTACTTC. The gene calls are TRBV4-3 and TRBJ2-5; maybe TRBD2 (6 bases). Per germline, CDR1 LGHNA and CDR2 YSLEER. The V end was cut by 0 bases, the J end by 5 bases, with 13 bases between. The CDR3 is 15 amino acids.

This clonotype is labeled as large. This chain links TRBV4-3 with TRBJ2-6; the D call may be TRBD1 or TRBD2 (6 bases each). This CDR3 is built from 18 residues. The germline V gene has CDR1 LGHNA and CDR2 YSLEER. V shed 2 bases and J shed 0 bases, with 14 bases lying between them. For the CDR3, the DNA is TGCGCCAGCAGCCAAATTAAGGGGGGTTACTCTGGGGCCAACGTCCTGACTTTC. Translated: CASSQIKGGYSGANVLTF.

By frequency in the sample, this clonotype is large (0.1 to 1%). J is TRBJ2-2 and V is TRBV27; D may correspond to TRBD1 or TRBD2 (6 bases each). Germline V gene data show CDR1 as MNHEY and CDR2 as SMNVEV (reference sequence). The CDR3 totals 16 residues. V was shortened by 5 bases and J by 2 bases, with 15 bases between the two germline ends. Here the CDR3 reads CASSPLWGANTGELFF. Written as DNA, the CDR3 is TGTGCCAGCAGTCCCCTATGGGGGGCTAACACCGGGGAGCTGTTTTTT.

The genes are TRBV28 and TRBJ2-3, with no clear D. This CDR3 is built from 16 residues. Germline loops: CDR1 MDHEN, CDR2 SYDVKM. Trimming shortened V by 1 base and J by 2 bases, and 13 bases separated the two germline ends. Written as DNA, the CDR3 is TGTGCCAGCAGTTTATCGGCAGGTTATGTCACAGATACGCAGTATTTT. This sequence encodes CASSLSAGYVTDTQYF.

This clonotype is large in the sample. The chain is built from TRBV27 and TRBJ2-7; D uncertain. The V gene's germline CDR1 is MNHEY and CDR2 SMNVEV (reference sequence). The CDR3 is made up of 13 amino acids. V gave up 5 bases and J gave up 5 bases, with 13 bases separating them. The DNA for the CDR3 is TGTGCCAGCAGTCTCCAGCCATCGGACGAGCAGTACTTC. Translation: CASSLQPSDEQYF.

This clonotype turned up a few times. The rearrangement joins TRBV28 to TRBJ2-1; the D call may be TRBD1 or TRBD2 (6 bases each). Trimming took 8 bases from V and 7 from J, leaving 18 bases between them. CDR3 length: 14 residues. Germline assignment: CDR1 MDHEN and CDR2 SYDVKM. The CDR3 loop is CASQNTGRKNEQFF. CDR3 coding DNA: TGTGCCAGCCAGAACACAGGGAGGAAGAATGAGCAGTTCTTC.

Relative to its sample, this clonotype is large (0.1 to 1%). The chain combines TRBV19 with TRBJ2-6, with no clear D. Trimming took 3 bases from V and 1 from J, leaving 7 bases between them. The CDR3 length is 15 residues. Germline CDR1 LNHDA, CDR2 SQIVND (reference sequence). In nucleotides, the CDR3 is TGTGCCAGTAGTATTATCACATCTGGGGCCAACGTCCTGACTTTC. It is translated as CASSIITSGANVLTF.

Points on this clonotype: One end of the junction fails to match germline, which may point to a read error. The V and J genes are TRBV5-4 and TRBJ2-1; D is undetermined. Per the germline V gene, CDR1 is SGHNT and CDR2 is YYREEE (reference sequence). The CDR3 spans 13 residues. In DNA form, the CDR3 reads TGTACCAGCAGCCCCGCCTATGGGGATGAGCAGTTCTTC. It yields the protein CTSSPAYGDEQFF.

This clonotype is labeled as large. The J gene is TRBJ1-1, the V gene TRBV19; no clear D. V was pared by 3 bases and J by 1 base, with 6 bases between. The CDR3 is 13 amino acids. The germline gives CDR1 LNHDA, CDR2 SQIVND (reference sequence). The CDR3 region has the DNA TGTGCCAGTAGTATTTCCGGGAACACTGAAGCTTTCTTT. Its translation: CASSISGNTEAFF.

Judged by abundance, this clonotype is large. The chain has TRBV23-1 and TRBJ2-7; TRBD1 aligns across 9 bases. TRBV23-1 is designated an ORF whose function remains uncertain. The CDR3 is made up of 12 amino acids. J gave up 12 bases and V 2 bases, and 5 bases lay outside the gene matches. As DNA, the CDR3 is TGCGCCAGCAGTCAAACCGGGACAGGGTCGTACTTC. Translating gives CASSQTGTGSYF.

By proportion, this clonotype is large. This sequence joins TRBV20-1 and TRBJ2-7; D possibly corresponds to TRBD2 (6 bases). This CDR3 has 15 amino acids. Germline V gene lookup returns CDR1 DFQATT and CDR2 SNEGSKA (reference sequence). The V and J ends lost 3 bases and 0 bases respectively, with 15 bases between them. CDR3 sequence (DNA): TGCAGTGCTAGGGGGAGGAGCCACAGCTCCTACGAGCAGTACTTC. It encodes CSARGRSHSSYEQYF.

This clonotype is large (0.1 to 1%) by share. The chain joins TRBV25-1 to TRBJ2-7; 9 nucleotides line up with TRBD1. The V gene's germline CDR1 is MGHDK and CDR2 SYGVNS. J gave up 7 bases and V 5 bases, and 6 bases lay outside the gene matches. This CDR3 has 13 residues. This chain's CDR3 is CASSKQGAREQYF. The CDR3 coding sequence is TGTGCCAGCAGTAAACAGGGGGCGCGAGAGCAGTACTTC.

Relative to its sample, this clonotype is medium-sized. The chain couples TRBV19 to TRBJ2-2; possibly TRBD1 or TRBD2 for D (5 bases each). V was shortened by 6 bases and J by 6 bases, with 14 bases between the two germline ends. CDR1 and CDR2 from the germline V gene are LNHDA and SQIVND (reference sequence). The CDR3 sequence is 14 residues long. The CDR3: CASSLFLGAGELFF. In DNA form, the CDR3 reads TGTGCCAGTAGCCTCTTCCTGGGGGCCGGGGAGCTGTTTTTT.

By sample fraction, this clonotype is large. As DNA, the CDR3 is TGTGCCACCACTGGTTTCTCCGGGGAGCTGTTTTTT. It codes for CATTGFSGELFF. The V and J genes are TRBV24-1 and TRBJ2-2; D ambiguous. Per the germline V gene, CDR1 is KGHDR and CDR2 is SFDVKD. V lost 8 bases and J 6 bases, leaving 9 bases between the germline ends. The CDR3 sequence is 12 residues long.

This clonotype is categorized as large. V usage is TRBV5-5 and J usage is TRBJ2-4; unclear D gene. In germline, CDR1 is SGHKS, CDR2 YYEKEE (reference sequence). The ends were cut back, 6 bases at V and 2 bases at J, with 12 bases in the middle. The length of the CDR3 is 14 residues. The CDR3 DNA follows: TGTGCCAGCACTGGGGTACCCTCCAAAAACATTCAGTACTTC. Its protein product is CASTGVPSKNIQYF.

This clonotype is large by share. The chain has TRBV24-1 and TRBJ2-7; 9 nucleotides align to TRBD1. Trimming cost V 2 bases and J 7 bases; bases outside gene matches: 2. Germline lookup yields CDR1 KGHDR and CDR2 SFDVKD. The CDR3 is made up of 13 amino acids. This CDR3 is CATSDSDRGEQYF. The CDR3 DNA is TGTGCCACCAGTGATTCCGACAGGGGGGAGCAGTACTTC.